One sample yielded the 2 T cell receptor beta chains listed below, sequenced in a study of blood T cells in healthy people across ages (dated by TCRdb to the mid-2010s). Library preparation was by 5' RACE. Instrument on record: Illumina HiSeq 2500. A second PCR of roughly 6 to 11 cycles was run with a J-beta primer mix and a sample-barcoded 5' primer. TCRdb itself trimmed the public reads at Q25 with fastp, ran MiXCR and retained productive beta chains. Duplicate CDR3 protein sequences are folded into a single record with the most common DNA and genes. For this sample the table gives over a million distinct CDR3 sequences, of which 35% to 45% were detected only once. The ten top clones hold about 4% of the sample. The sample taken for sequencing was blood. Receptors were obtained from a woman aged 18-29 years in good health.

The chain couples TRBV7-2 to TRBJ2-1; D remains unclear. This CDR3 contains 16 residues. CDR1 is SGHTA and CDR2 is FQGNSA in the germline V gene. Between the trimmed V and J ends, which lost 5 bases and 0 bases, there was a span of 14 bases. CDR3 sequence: CASSPHGSSSYNEQFF. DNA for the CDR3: TGTGCCAGCAGCCCCCACGGGTCGAGCTCCTACAATGAGCAGTTCTTC.

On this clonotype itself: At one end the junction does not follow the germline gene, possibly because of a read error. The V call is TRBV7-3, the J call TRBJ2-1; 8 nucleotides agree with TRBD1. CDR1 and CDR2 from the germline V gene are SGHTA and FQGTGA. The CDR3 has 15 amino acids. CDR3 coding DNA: TGTGCCAGCAGCTTAGCAGGGGGCGGCCACAATGGGCAGTTCTTC. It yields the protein CASSLAGGGHNGQFF.